This T cell receptor beta chain stems from a study of blood T cell repertoires in COVID-19. Study-level background: Sites across the United States, Italy and Spain contributed samples from acute and convalescent COVID-19. Sample material is recorded as cDNA or gDNA derived from T cells, B-cell-depleted T cells, or PBMCs.

This CDR3 has 14 amino acids. After removal of 5 bases from V and 6 bases from J, the junction contained 9 bases not matched to a gene. Germline loops: CDR1 MDHEN, CDR2 SYDVKM. Enrolment of Seattle patients took place during active infection, and they were followed longitudinally. In the source study's methods: Reference gene primer amplification yielded estimated nucleated cell counts. Profiling relied on immunoSEQ multiplex PCR, and the TCRdb table lists in-frame clones only, not all of them. The V and J calls and clone size are taken from that table; D and trimming were inferred from the DNA. The data contain 300,000 to 400,000 clones, roughly 90% of them singletons.

This TCR was recovered from a woman younger than 45 with COVID-19, enrolled during active disease. What was sequenced was peripheral blood. The rearrangement links TRBV28 to TRBJ1-2, with 7 bases that match TRBD1. The CDR3 DNA reads as TGTGCCAGCAGTAGGACGACAGGGCTGAATGGCTACACCTTC. Its translation: CASSRTTGLNGYTF.